One sample yielded the 7 T cell receptor beta chains listed below, sequenced in a study of T-cell memory formation after mild COVID-19. TCRdb recomputed calls from the 5' RACE reads with MiXCR, one row per CDR3 protein. Among about 350,000 distinct CDR3 sequences listed, about 13% were seen once. The sample was PBMCs or a T cell subset sorted from them (not recorded which). The receptors were sampled from a man younger than 35 who had mild COVID-19 (a few samples of this study predate the infection). Cell type and time point are not known.

This clonotype was counted only a few times. The V gene is TRBV6-6, the J gene TRBJ2-1; D is undetermined. The CDR3 is 12 amino acids. V lost 0 bases to trimming and J lost 8 bases, with 5 bases between them. Germline V lookup: CDR1 MNHNY, CDR2 SVGAGI (reference sequence). CDR3 in DNA: TGTGCCAGCAGTTACTCGGGCGATGAGCAGTTCTTC. It codes for CASSYSGDEQFF.

This chain uses TRBV7-2 with TRBJ2-7, with 7 bases lining up with TRBD2. The V gene's germline CDR1 is SGHTA and CDR2 FQGNSA. CDR3 size: 13 residues. The V gene end was trimmed by 5 bases and the J gene end by 7 bases; junction bases not matched to a gene: 8. The CDR3 here is CASSLRGNLEQYV. The CDR3 nucleotides read TGTGCCAGCAGCCTGCGGGGGAACCTGGAGCAGTACGTC.

The table lists this clonotype with a few counts. V is TRBV12-3 or TRBV12-4 and J is TRBJ1-2, with TRBD1 matching 8 bases. The CDR3 is made up of 14 amino acids. The V gene end was trimmed by 6 bases and the J gene end by 6 bases; junction bases not matched to a gene: 9. CDR3 sequence reads: CASRSDRGINGYTF. The CDR3 DNA follows: TGTGCCAGCAGATCCGACAGGGGTATTAATGGCTACACCTTC.

There are a few counts of this clonotype. The V and J genes are TRBV6-2 or TRBV6-3 and TRBJ2-5; tentatively, D is TRBD1 (5 bases). V gave up 8 bases and J gave up 9 bases, with 13 bases separating them. Per the germline V gene, CDR1 is MNHEY and CDR2 is SVGEGT. There are 11 residues in the CDR3. As DNA, the CDR3 is TGTGCCAGCGCGATTGAAGGGGCCCAGTACTTC. Protein: CASAIEGAQYF.

The chain recombines TRBV7-2 with TRBJ2-5; 9 nucleotides align to TRBD1. V gave up 4 bases and J gave up 5 bases; unmatched junction bases: 11. The CDR3 is 16 amino acids. From germline, CDR1 is SGHTA and CDR2 FQGNSA. Here the CDR3 reads CASSWRITGGGETQYF. CDR3 coding DNA: TGTGCCAGCAGCTGGCGAATCACAGGGGGCGGGGAGACCCAGTACTTC.

This clonotype showed up many times. This chain connects TRBV12-3 or TRBV12-4 to TRBJ2-5; perhaps TRBD2 as D (6 bases). Trimming took off 2 bases at V and 0 bases at J, with 7 bases between the two ends. The CDR3 is 14 residues long. As DNA, the CDR3 is TGTGCCAGCAGTTTACTAGCGCACCAAGAGACCCAGTACTTC. Encoded protein: CASSLLAHQETQYF.

The gene calls are TRBV29-1 and TRBJ2-7; D could derive from TRBD1 or TRBD2 (6 bases each). Trimming left V 5 bases short and J 0 bases short, with 17 bases between. Germline values: CDR1 SQVTM, CDR2 ANQGSEA. This CDR3 is built from 15 residues. The CDR3 is CSVHHPSGASYEQYF. CDR3 sequence (DNA): TGCAGCGTTCACCATCCTTCGGGGGCCTCCTACGAGCAGTACTTC.